This T cell receptor beta chain is drawn from a study of blood T cell repertoires in COVID-19 (TCRdb year 2020). Background on the whole study: Samples covering the acute and convalescent phases of COVID-19 were provided by collaborators in the United States, Italy and Spain. The prospective study material was composed of cDNA or gDNA derived from T cells, B-cell-depleted T cells, or PBMCs. The dataset comprised deeply sampled blood TCRbeta repertoires from subjects exposed to, actively infected with, or recovered from COVID-19. The repertoires were released in a freely available public database intended as a resource for research on the immune response to SARS-CoV-2. Samples were obtained from the ongoing ImmuneRACE study (first 160 participants) and from about 1,300 subjects provided by 6 global collaborators. A de-identified subject ID, COVID-19 status, age in years and sex were almost always included in the sample metadata. Where HLA class I and class II types were available, the types were taken from metadata supplied by the sample provider, not from assay-based typing.

With regard to this clone: The antigen it binds to is not known. Base qualities were left out, and no much larger clone turns up one base away.

TCRbeta CDR3 regions were amplified from genomic DNA by means of the immunoSEQ Assay, a bias-controlled multiplex PCR. The source study handled its data this way. Within the assay, amplification of reference gene primers was used to estimate how many nucleated cells each sample contained. To quantify the absolute abundance of each unique TCRbeta CDR3 rearrangement, sequence reads were collapsed and filtered. For each sample, productive Simpson clonality was calculated as the square root of Simpson's diversity index over productive rearrangements. Imported from immuneACCESS, the table was reduced by TCRdb to in-frame sequences with V and J called. These copies leave out some clones; in studies compared against another copy, an unresolved V gene accounts for under half, and the cause of the remainder is not known. V, J and clone size were drawn from that table, and D and trimming were deduced from the DNA. Across this sample there are about 400,000 clones, with around 87% seen only once. The ten largest clones capture about 2.9% of the sample.

What the study reported, not specific to this receptor: The quantity of clinical and demographic metadata differed by source and by participant and was supplied without curation.

The trim is 0 bases for V and 4 bases for J, with a gap of 21 bases between the germline ends. The germline V gene sets CDR1 to MNHNS and CDR2 to SASEGT. The CDR3 contains 18 residues, cysteine and phenylalanine counted. Only the CDR3 DNA stays, 54 bases, in frame from base 1. Collaborating institutions collected whole blood in K2EDTA tubes following their own protocols. For TCRbeta analysis, collaborator samples were shipped as frozen whole blood, as isolated PBMCs, or as DNA extracted from either sample type. Sample: peripheral blood. Recombination linked TRBV6-1 to TRBJ1-2; the D gene is not confidently resolved. The sequence derives from a human donor in a cohort sampled during active COVID-19. The CDR3 region has the sequence CASSEATTAFGGGYGYTF. At the DNA level, the sequence is TGTGCCAGCAGTGAAGCGACGACCGCGTTTGGAGGCGGCTATGGCTACACCTTC.